The present TCR beta chain was sequenced within a study of T-cell memory formation after mild COVID-19. TCRdb fed the 5' RACE reads into MiXCR, producing one record per CDR3 protein. Of approximately 150,000 distinct CDR3 sequences listed, roughly 21% are singletons. Whole-study results and caveats: Nothing showed for sure that second-wave clones peaking on day 37 were SARS-CoV-2 specific. CM and EM subsets held most contracting CD4+ clones; EMRA held CD8+ ones. Clones contracting across day 15 to 85 had a balanced CD4/CD8 profile; later expanding clones leaned CD4+.

As to this clonotype: Its specificity is unknown.

Per germline, CDR1 MNHEY and CDR2 SVGEGT. Germline trimming cut 6 bases from V and 2 bases from J; bases unmatched to any gene: 6. This CDR3 comprises 15 residues. The gene calls are TRBV6-2 or TRBV6-3 and TRBJ2-7; 11 bases agree with TRBD1. The sample taken for sequencing was PBMCs or a T cell subset sorted from them (not recorded which). This sequence was found in an adult woman who had mild COVID-19 (a few samples of this study predate the infection). Cell type and time point are not known. The CDR3 region has the DNA TGTGCCAGCAGAAGGCCGGGACAGGGGGCCTACGAGCAGTACTTC. Protein product: CASRRPGQGAYEQYF.